This T cell receptor beta chain was sequenced for a study of control samples from healthy donors and cancer patients. Measured with immunoSEQ multiplex PCR; TCRdb has only the in-frame clones, and not every one. Among under 85,000 clones listed, more than 80% were seen once. Germline assignment: CDR1 MNHNY and CDR2 SVGAGI (reference sequence). The CDR3 is 14 residues long. Trimming stripped 0 bases from V and 3 bases from J, with 6 bases between. This clone has more than one count but fewer than ten. The TCR was taken from a woman aged 50 to 65 with lung cancer. The sequenced sample consisted of PBMCs. The V gene is TRBV6-6, the J gene TRBJ1-3; D uncertain. CDR3 residues: CASSYSGIGNTIYF. The CDR3, as DNA: TGTGCCAGCAGTTACTCAGGGATTGGAAACACCATATATTTT.